This T cell receptor (beta chain) was recorded in a study of CD8 T cells in ankylosing spondylitis. This clonotype has only a few counts. Antigen specificity is unknown. In TCRdb, the 5' RACE reads were re-called with MiXCR into one record per CDR3 protein. Of under 250,000 distinct CDR3 sequences listed, roughly 32% are singletons. Whole-study results and caveats: From matched ankylosing spondylitis synovial fluid, disease-linked clones were reportedly recovered at significantly enriched levels.

Trimming at V came to 6 bases and at J to 1 base, leaving 15 bases not matched to a gene. Germline CDR1 reads DFQATT; CDR2 reads SNEGSKA (reference sequence). The CDR3 extends over 18 amino acids. The sequenced sample was blood, either unsorted or a sorted T cell fraction (not recorded which). The sequence derives from a male donor with ankylosing spondylitis or in good health (not recorded which). The rearrangement uses TRBV20-1 and TRBJ2-2; 9 bases match TRBD2. CDR3 in DNA: TGCAGTGCCCCGGGGGTCGCGGGGGGGCCTAGGAACACCGGGGAGCTGTTTTTT. This encodes CSAPGVAGGPRNTGELFF.